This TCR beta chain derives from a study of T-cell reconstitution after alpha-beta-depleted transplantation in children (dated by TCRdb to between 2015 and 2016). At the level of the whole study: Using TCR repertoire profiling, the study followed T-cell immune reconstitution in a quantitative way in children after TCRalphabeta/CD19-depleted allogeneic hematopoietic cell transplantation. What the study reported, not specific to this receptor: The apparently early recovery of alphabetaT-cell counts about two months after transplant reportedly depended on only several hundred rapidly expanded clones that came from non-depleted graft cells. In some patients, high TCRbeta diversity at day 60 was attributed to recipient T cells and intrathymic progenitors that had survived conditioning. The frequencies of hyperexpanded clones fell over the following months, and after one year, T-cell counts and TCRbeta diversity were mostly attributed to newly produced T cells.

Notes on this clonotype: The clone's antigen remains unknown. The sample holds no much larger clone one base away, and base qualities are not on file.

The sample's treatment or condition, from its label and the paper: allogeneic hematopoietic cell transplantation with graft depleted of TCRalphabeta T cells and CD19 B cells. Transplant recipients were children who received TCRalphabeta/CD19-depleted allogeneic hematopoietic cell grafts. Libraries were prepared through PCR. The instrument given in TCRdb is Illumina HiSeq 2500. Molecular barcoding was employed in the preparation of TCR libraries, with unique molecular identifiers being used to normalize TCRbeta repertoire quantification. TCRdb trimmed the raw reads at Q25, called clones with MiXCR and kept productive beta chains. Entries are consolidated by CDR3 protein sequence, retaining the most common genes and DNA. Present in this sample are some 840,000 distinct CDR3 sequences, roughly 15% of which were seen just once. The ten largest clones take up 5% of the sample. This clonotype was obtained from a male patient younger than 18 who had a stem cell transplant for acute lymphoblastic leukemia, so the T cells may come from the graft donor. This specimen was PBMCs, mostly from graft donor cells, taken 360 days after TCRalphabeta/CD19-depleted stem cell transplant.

The CDR3 protein sequence reads: CASSLSGGLYNEQFF. Read as DNA, the sequence is TGTGCCAGCAGCTTATCGGGAGGGCTCTACAATGAGCAGTTCTTC. The rearrangement combines TRBV7-9 with TRBJ2-1, and TRBD2 matches 8 of the central bases. CDR1 and CDR2, per the germline V gene (reference sequence), are SEHNR and FQNEAQ. From cysteine to phenylalanine, the CDR3 is 15 amino acids long. The read is trimmed to its CDR3 DNA, 45 bases read in frame from base 1. Trimming removed 2 bases from V and 3 bases from J; the gene matches leave 3 bases unexplained.